Below are 26 T cell receptor beta chains sequenced from a single sample in a study of shared clonotypes between healthy human individuals. As defined, naive CD8 cells were CD45RO-negative and positively selected for CCR7, with terminally differentiated effector memory CD45RA+ cells excluded. Produced via immunoSEQ multiplex PCR; TCRdb's table is partial and in-frame only. The repertoire holds approximately 840,000 clones, 90% to 97% seen once, with about 0.25% in the top ten. Sequenced input: naive CD8+ T cells sorted from blood. These receptors were obtained from a man younger than 40 in good health.

The chain has TRBV9 and TRBJ2-1; D unresolved. The CDR3 is 12 amino acids. V lost 4 bases to trimming and J lost 7 bases, with 9 bases between them. The germline CDR1 and CDR2 sequences are SGDLS and YYNGEE. CDR3 in DNA: TGTGCCAGCAGCCCCCGAGCTAATGAGCAGTTCTTC. It is translated as CASSPRANEQFF.

The V and J genes are TRBV12-5 and TRBJ2-1, with D unresolved. Trimming removed 2 bases from V and 10 bases from J, with 6 bases in between. The CDR3 contains 11 residues. Germline lookup yields CDR1 LGHNT and CDR2 FRNRAP. The CDR3 region has the DNA TGTGCTAGTGGTTTGAGCAACGAGCAGTTCTTC. Amino acids: CASGLSNEQFF.

The J gene is TRBJ1-3, the V gene TRBV10-3; D is perhaps TRBD1 (5 bases). Germline V gene sequence: CDR1 ENHRY, CDR2 SYGVKD. The ends were cut back, 3 bases at V and 0 bases at J, with 12 bases in the middle. The length of the CDR3 is 16 residues. The chain's CDR3 is CAISEGEGLSGNTIYF. The CDR3 DNA reads as TGTGCCATCAGTGAAGGGGAGGGTCTCTCTGGAAACACCATATATTTT.

J is TRBJ2-5 and V is TRBV15, with TRBD1 identical over 10 bases. CDR3 length: 20 amino acids. V lost 5 bases to trimming and J lost 0 bases; unmatched junction nucleotides: 18. Looked up from germline, CDR1 is LNHNV and CDR2 is YYDKDF (reference sequence). CDR3 nucleotide sequence: TGTGCCACCAGCCCTGGGGGGACAGGGGTCGGAGCTTACGACCAAGAGACCCAGTACTTC. Residues: CATSPGGTGVGAYDQETQYF.

V gene TRBV7-9 combines with J gene TRBJ1-2, with a weak D call TRBD1 (5 bases). Looked up from germline, CDR1 is SEHNR and CDR2 is FQNEAQ (reference sequence). The CDR3 is 11 amino acids. With 5 bases removed from V and 11 bases from J, the gap between germline ends came to 12 bases. The DNA for the CDR3 is TGTGCCAGCAGCCTGGGGACTGTTTACACCTTC. This codes for CASSLGTVYTF. Together with reference TRBV7-9 and TRBJ1-2, the CDR3 gives the full variable domain: DTGVSQNPRHKITKRGQNVTFRCDPISEHNRLYWYRQTLGQGPEFLTYFQNEAQLEKSRLLSDRFSAERPKGSFSTLEIQRTEQGDSAMYLCASSLGTVYTFGSGTRLTVV.

The chain joins TRBV28 to TRBJ2-1, with D uncertain. The germline V gene encodes CDR1 MDHEN and CDR2 SYDVKM. The CDR3 has 13 residues. Between the trimmed V and J ends, which lost 4 bases and 7 bases, there was a span of 11 bases. As DNA, the CDR3 is TGTGCCAGCAGTTCCGACTCCCTGAATGAGCAGTTCTTC. It is translated as CASSSDSLNEQFF.

This clone was seen just once. The chain combines TRBV5-5 with TRBJ1-1; possibly TRBD1 for D (5 bases). The CDR3 has 14 amino acids. Trimming shortened V by 0 bases and J by 1 base, and 7 bases separated the two germline ends. The V gene's germline CDR1 is SGHKS and CDR2 YYEKEE (reference sequence). The DNA of the CDR3 is TGTGCCAGCAGCTTGGCTCAGGGGAACACTGAAGCTTTCTTT. Protein: CASSLAQGNTEAFF.

The genes are TRBV18 and TRBJ1-3; no firm D call. The CDR3 runs 13 residues. V was cut by 6 bases and J by 0 bases, with 6 bases left in between. Germline CDR1 is KGHSH and CDR2 is LQKENI. CDR3 loop: CASSRASGNTIYF. In DNA, the CDR3 is TGTGCCAGCTCCCGGGCCTCTGGAAACACCATATATTTT.

The V gene is TRBV28, the J gene TRBJ2-5; 10 bases line up with TRBD1. CDR1 and CDR2 from the germline V gene are MDHEN and SYDVKM. This CDR3 contains 17 residues. V lost 5 bases to trimming and J lost 5 bases; unmatched junction nucleotides: 14. The CDR3 sequence: CASSPGSGRDRGETQYF. Written as DNA, the CDR3 is TGTGCCAGCAGTCCTGGGAGTGGCCGGGACAGGGGTGAGACCCAGTACTTC.

This clone appeared once. The chain recombines TRBV6-6 with TRBJ2-2, with TRBD1 identical over 7 bases. The CDR3 is 16 amino acids. V lost 5 bases and J lost 5; bases outside the gene matches: 11. Germline loops: CDR1 MNHNY, CDR2 SVGAGI (reference sequence). This CDR3 reads CASSPRDRGATGELFF. The DNA for the CDR3 is TGTGCCAGCAGTCCCCGGGACAGAGGGGCAACCGGGGAGCTGTTTTTT.

J is TRBJ1-2 and V is TRBV9; D not resolved. Germline CDR1 reads SGDLS; CDR2 reads YYNGEE. The length of the CDR3 is 14 residues. Trimming cost V 0 bases and J 5 bases, with 11 bases left between them. The DNA of the CDR3 is TGTGCCAGCAGCGTAGCGCGAGGGAATTATGGCTACACCTTC. Amino acid sequence: CASSVARGNYGYTF.

This chain connects TRBV7-9 to TRBJ1-1, with a possible D match to TRBD1 (5 bases). CDR3 length: 14 residues. Trimming pared 7 bases from V and 3 bases from J, leaving 15 bases between. Germline assignment: CDR1 SEHNR and CDR2 FQNEAQ (reference sequence). The CDR3 sequence is CASKGRREDTEAFF. The CDR3 DNA is TGTGCCAGCAAGGGGAGGAGGGAGGACACTGAAGCTTTCTTT.

The gene calls are TRBV27 and TRBJ2-7, with D perhaps TRBD1 or TRBD2 (5 bases each). The CDR3 sequence is 17 residues long. The germline V gene has CDR1 MNHEY and CDR2 SMNVEV (reference sequence). V was pared by 2 bases and J by 3 bases, with 20 bases between. CDR3 sequence reads: CASSLRDDPRGIYEQYF. CDR3 nucleotides: TGTGCCAGCAGTTTAAGGGACGACCCTCGGGGTATCTACGAGCAGTACTTC.

V and J are TRBV28 and TRBJ1-4; 7 bases align to TRBD1. The CDR3 totals 15 residues. Germline CDR1 MDHEN, CDR2 SYDVKM. Losses at the gene ends were 8 bases for V and 8 bases for J; bases not matched to a gene: 14. CDR3 protein: CASSSLPGGSEKLFF. The CDR3 nucleotides read TGTGCCAGCTCCTCGTTGCCAGGGGGGAGCGAAAAACTGTTTTTT.

This chain links TRBV5-4 with TRBJ2-1; TRBD2 matches 9 bases. Germline V gene data show CDR1 as SGHNT and CDR2 as YYREEE (reference sequence). V shed 0 bases and J 5 bases; nucleotides not matched to a gene: 3. The CDR3 sequence is 15 residues long. CDR3 in amino acids: CASSLGLADNNEQFF. In nucleotides, the CDR3 is TGTGCCAGCAGCTTGGGACTAGCGGATAACAATGAGCAGTTCTTC.

V and J are TRBV30 and TRBJ1-2, with a tentative D call TRBD1 (5 bases). Germline CDR1 GTSNPN, CDR2 SVGIG (reference sequence). The CDR3 is 13 amino acids. V shed 1 base and J shed 8 bases, with 14 bases lying between them. The CDR3 reads CAWSEGRLGGYTF. Written as DNA, the CDR3 is TGTGCCTGGAGTGAGGGGAGGCTGGGCGGCTACACCTTC. The full variable domain, in which reference TRBV30 and TRBJ1-2 provide the parts outside the CDR3, is SQTIHQWPATLVQPVGSPLSLECTVEGTSNPNLYWYRQAAGRGLQLLFYSVGIGQISSEVPQNLSASRPQDRQFILSSKKLLLSDSGFYLCAWSEGRLGGYTFGSGTRLTVV.

A word on this clone: This specimen includes other DNA sequences encoding the same CDR3. This chain connects TRBV29-1 to TRBJ2-2, with D perhaps TRBD1 or TRBD2 (5 bases each). V dropped 6 bases and J dropped 1 base, with 9 bases sitting between them. CDR3 size: 13 residues. CDR1 is SQVTM, CDR2 ANQGSEA, per germline. As DNA, the CDR3 is TGCAGCGTACTAGGACAGAACACCGGGGAGCTGTTTTTT. Translation: CSVLGQNTGELFF.

The chain uses TRBV4-2 and TRBJ2-7, with TRBD2 matching 9 bases. The junction had 3 bases not matched to a gene; V was cut back by 3 bases and J by 3 bases. This CDR3 has 14 amino acids. CDR1 and CDR2 from the germline V gene are LGHNA and YNFKEQ. Here the CDR3 reads CASSQNSGSYEQYF. In nucleotides, the CDR3 is TGTGCCAGCAGCCAGAATAGCGGGAGCTACGAGCAGTACTTC.

The gene calls are TRBV4-3 and TRBJ2-7, with D possibly matching TRBD2 (6 bases). The CDR3 is made up of 14 amino acids. Germline assignment: CDR1 LGHNA and CDR2 YSLEER. The V gene lost 3 bases and the J gene lost 0 bases, with 9 bases spanning the gap. Here the CDR3 reads CASSQGTYSYEQYF. DNA of the CDR3: TGCGCCAGCAGCCAGGGGACTTACTCCTACGAGCAGTACTTC.

The chain recombines TRBV27 with TRBJ2-7; no clear D. The V gene lost 9 bases and the J gene lost 3 bases, with 18 bases spanning the gap. Germline-derived CDR1 and CDR2 are MNHEY and SMNVEV (reference sequence). This CDR3 is 14 amino acids long. In DNA form, the CDR3 reads TGTGCCAGTAACCCAGGCAGTAACGGCTACGAGCAGTACTTC. Residues: CASNPGSNGYEQYF.

The chain has TRBV5-4 and TRBJ2-3, with TRBD2 as a possible D gene (5 bases). The CDR3 has 15 residues. Germline loops: CDR1 SGHNT, CDR2 YYREEE (reference sequence). Trimming cost V 2 bases and J 7 bases, with 17 bases left between them. The chain's CDR3 is CASSLIATIANTQYF. CDR3 nucleotide sequence: TGTGCCAGCAGCTTAATAGCGACCATTGCGAATACGCAGTATTTT.

The chain couples TRBV5-6 to TRBJ2-1; D remains ambiguous. Between the trimmed V and J ends, which lost 0 bases and 9 bases, there was a span of 7 bases. This CDR3 comprises 12 residues. From germline, CDR1 is SGHDT and CDR2 YYEEEE. DNA of the CDR3: TGTGCCAGCAGCTTGGCTGGCCCTGAGCAGTTCTTC. It specifies CASSLAGPEQFF.

The chain joins TRBV11-2 to TRBJ2-7, with TRBD1 matching 9 bases. The CDR3 consists of 16 residues. Germline V gene sequence: CDR1 SGHAT, CDR2 FQNNGV. The V segment lost 5 bases and the J segment 0 bases; nucleotides outside the gene matches: 8. The DNA for the CDR3 is TGTGCCAGCAGCCCAAACAGGGGGCGTCACTCCTACGAGCAGTACTTC. Amino acid sequence: CASSPNRGRHSYEQYF.

This clone was recorded only once. The CDR3 reads CASIAQTADTQYF. The DNA for the CDR3 is TGCGCCAGCATTGCCCAAACGGCAGATACGCAGTATTTT. V gene TRBV10-2 combines with J gene TRBJ2-3, with D hard to call. Trimming removed 7 bases at V and 4 bases at J, with 12 bases between. The CDR3 is 13 residues long. In germline, CDR1 is WSHSY, CDR2 SAAADI.

The V call is TRBV27, the J call TRBJ2-7; 11 bases map to TRBD1. V was clipped by 6 bases and J by 5 bases; unmatched bases: 12. Germline CDR1 MNHEY, CDR2 SMNVEV (reference sequence). The length of the CDR3 is 16 residues. CDR3 DNA: TGTGCCAGCAGATCGATCGGGACAGGGGGTCTGAACGAGCAGTACTTC. Translated: CASRSIGTGGLNEQYF.

The chain links TRBV6-1 to TRBJ2-1; 8 bases are shared with TRBD1. J was trimmed by 3 bases and V by 1 base; bases with no gene match: 2. Germline CDR1 and CDR2: MNHNS and SASEGT. The CDR3 runs to 15 residues. The CDR3 spells CASSEGTGFYNEQFF. The CDR3 nucleotides read TGTGCCAGCAGTGAAGGGACAGGGTTCTACAATGAGCAGTTCTTC.